These T cell receptor beta chains were read from a single sample in a study of T cell repertoires in cytomegalovirus infection. TCRdb used MiXCR to reprocess the reads, holding one entry per CDR3 protein. The sample lists hundreds of thousands of distinct CDR3 sequences, roughly 24% occurring once. The source material was CD8+ T cells from PBMCs. The receptor set was obtained from a human donor in good health (CMV status not recorded). Some clones in this sample may be carry-over from other donors' samples. The CDR3 runs from the conserved cysteine through the conserved F or W. Each record gives: J gene, clone size, V gene, D gene, CDR3 length, CDR3 protein, CDR3 DNA. D genes are given only for firm matches. Clone size is given for some rows only: seen once, a few or many times, or a class if the clone is expanded.

>TRBJ1-1|.|TRBV14|.|15
CASSQESIGNTEAFF
TGTGCCAGCAGCCAAGAGTCGATTGGAAACACTGAAGCTTTCTTT
>TRBJ2-5|few|TRBV24-1|TRBD1|14
CATSDRTGLETQYF
TGTGCCACCAGTGATAGGACAGGGCTAGAGACCCAGTACTTC
>TRBJ2-7|few|TRBV7-9|TRBD1|16
CASSWASGTGSYEQYF
TGTGCCAGCAGCTGGGCTTCCGGGACAGGCTCCTACGAGCAGTACTTC
>TRBJ2-1|.|TRBV14|.|12
CASSQDFREQFF
TGTGCCAGCAGCCAAGATTTTAGGGAGCAGTTCTTC
>TRBJ2-7|.|TRBV7-9|.|13
CASSSDIPYEQYF
TGTGCCAGCAGCTCGGACATACCCTACGAGCAGTACTTC
>TRBJ1-5|.|TRBV2|.|13
CASGGTGIQPQHF
TGTGCCAGCGGGGGAACAGGGATTCAGCCCCAGCATTTT
>TRBJ2-2|few|TRBV19|.|15
CASSIIPGTRGELFF
TGTGCCAGTAGTATAATTCCGGGGACGCGGGGGGAGCTGTTTTTT
>TRBJ2-2|many|TRBV7-8|.|14
CASKEGYGTGELFF
TGTGCCAGCAAAGAGGGTTACGGCACCGGGGAGCTGTTTTTT
>TRBJ2-7|few|TRBV29-1|.|13
CSVSVGGSYEQYF
TGCAGCGTCTCTGTTGGAGGCTCCTACGAGCAGTACTTC
>TRBJ1-1|many|TRBV6-5|.|18
CASGPRREEGHLNTEAFF
TGTGCCAGCGGCCCCCGAAGGGAGGAAGGGCACCTGAACACTGAAGCTTTCTTT
>TRBJ2-5|.|TRBV11-1|.|13
CASSAAAQETQYF
TGTGCCAGCAGCGCCGCAGCTCAAGAGACCCAGTACTTC
>TRBJ1-1|.|TRBV24-1|.|13
CATSDLENTEAFF
TGTGCCACCAGTGATTTAGAGAACACTGAAGCTTTCTTT
>TRBJ1-5|many|TRBV7-2|.|16
CASSLRGEFSNQPQHF
TGTGCCAGCAGCTTGAGAGGGGAATTTAGCAATCAGCCCCAGCATTTT